This note documents a single T cell receptor (beta chain) sequence. Its matching antigen is unknown. This was the immunoSEQ version 4 assay in survey mode. Profiling relied on immunoSEQ multiplex PCR, and the TCRdb table lists in-frame clones only, not all of them. This table holds some 16,000 clones, about 65% found once. These data come from a study of persistence of HIV-infected CD4 T cells. Study context: Up to roughly 180 mL blood was drawn at multiple time points; a couple of donors had single-time leukapheresis.

Study-wide findings and caveats: TCRbeta richness was lower in CMV- and Gag-responding cells than in anti-CD3/anti-CD28-responding cells.

The CDR3 sequence is 14 residues long. V was shortened by 3 bases and J by 5 bases, with 15 bases between the two germline ends. Per germline, CDR1 DFQATT and CDR2 SNEGSKA (reference sequence). The stimulus was lysate of CMV-infected fibroblasts, roughly 9.2 ug/mL. Responding CD4+ T cells were sorted by upregulation of both CD40 ligand and CD69. Donors had undetectable plasma HIV-1 RNA, under 50 copies/mL, for 4+ years. The receptor was derived from an adult woman with HIV who was CMV-seropositive. The sample was CD4+ T cells sorted from PBMCs after 18-hour stimulation, taken from a patient who received antiretroviral therapy. This rearrangement joins TRBV20-1 to TRBJ2-3; D gene unclear. The DNA for the CDR3 is TGCAGTGCTAGTGTGCGGTTGCAAGAAGATACGCAGTATTTT. Its protein is CSASVRLQEDTQYF.